Given below is one T cell receptor (beta chain) in context. Which antigen it targets is not known. The record has no base qualities; no much larger clone is one base away. At one collaborating source in Seattle, patients were enrolled during active infection and were followed longitudinally through the course of disease. Each collaborating institution followed its own protocols to collect whole blood in K2EDTA tubes. For TCRbeta analysis, collaborator samples were shipped as frozen whole blood, as isolated PBMCs, or as DNA extracted from either sample type. Per the germline V gene, MGHRA is the CDR1 and YSYEKL is the CDR2. V is reduced by 4 bases and J by 3 bases, leaving a spacing of 10 bases between them. The CDR3, cysteine through phenylalanine, is 13 amino acids long. The retained sequence is limited to the CDR3, 39 bases, with the frame set at the first base. TCRbeta CDR3 regions were amplified from genomic DNA by means of the immunoSEQ Assay, a bias-controlled multiplex PCR. Turning to the authors' computational methods: Within the assay, amplification of reference gene primers was used to estimate how many nucleated cells each sample contained. To quantify the absolute abundance of each unique TCRbeta CDR3 rearrangement, sequence reads were collapsed and filtered. For each sample, productive Simpson clonality was calculated as the square root of Simpson's diversity index across productive rearrangements. TCRdb carries this immuneACCESS record with in-frame sequences only. Its versions omit some clonotypes, under half of them owing to an unresolved V gene in the studies checked, with the rest unexplained. That table supplies the V and J calls and clone size; D and trimming were determined from the DNA. The sample table shows 200,000 to 300,000 clones, and 91% are seen once. Of the sample, approximately 2.6% falls within the top ten clones.

The data derive from a study of blood T cell repertoires in COVID-19 (dated by TCRdb to about 2020). Context from the whole study: Samples covering the acute and convalescent phases of COVID-19 were provided by collaborators in the United States, Italy and Spain. The dataset comprised deeply sampled blood TCRbeta repertoires from subjects exposed to, actively infected with, or recovered from COVID-19. The repertoires were released in a freely available public database intended as a resource for research on the immune response to SARS-CoV-2. A de-identified subject ID, COVID-19 status, age in years and sex were almost always included in the sample metadata. The material from the prospective study consisted of cDNA or gDNA derived from T cells, B-cell-depleted T cells, or PBMCs. Where HLA class I and class II types were available, the types were taken from metadata supplied by the sample provider, not from assay-based typing. Samples were obtained from the ongoing ImmuneRACE study (first 160 participants) and from 950 to 1,500 subjects provided by 6 global collaborators. Study-level results and caveats: The quantity of clinical and demographic metadata differed by source and by participant and was supplied without curation.

Sequencing input: peripheral blood. This TCR was recovered from a person under 35 with COVID-19, enrolled during active disease. The sequence links TRBV4-1 to TRBJ2-7; perhaps TRBD1 is the D gene, with 6 bases matching. The DNA sequence follows: TGCGCCAGCAGCCTTTCGGACAGCTACGAGCAGTACTTC. This encodes CASSLSDSYEQYF.